The sequence of this T cell receptor beta chain was determined in a study of blood T cells in healthy people across ages. Overall study findings and caveats: CMV status of donors was unknown, possibly confounding expanded clonotype changes.

This clonotype was detected only a few times. Its antigen remains unknown. Through a sample-barcoded 5' primer and a J-beta primer mix, a second PCR was run for roughly 7 to 12 cycles. TCRdb analysed the 5' RACE reads with MiXCR anew, one entry per CDR3 protein. This sample yields roughly 500,000 distinct CDR3 sequences, of which 27% are seen a single time; 18% belongs to the top ten. The donors, healthy Caucasians from Russia, were aged 6 to 90. From germline, CDR1 is SGHVS and CDR2 FQNEAQ. The CDR3 loop spans 14 amino acids. Deletions cut 5 bases from V and 4 bases from J, with 14 bases between. The sequence was collected from a woman aged 70-85 years in good health. The genes are TRBV7-8 and TRBJ1-2; the D gene is possibly TRBD1 (5 bases). The material sequenced was blood. The CDR3 region has the DNA TGTGCCAGCAGCCCACCCGGGGCTTTCTATGGCTACACCTTC. It translates to CASSPPGAFYGYTF.